The entry that follows covers one TCR beta chain sequence. Its specificity is not known. The data originate from a study of chemoradiotherapy in HPV16-positive cancers. Whole-study context: Candidate HPV-specific T-cell clones and common TCR motifs came from functional assays in a couple of HPV16-positive patients.

The data were produced by immunoSEQ multiplex PCR, yet TCRdb's version contains in-frame clones alone and is incomplete. The sample includes 11,000 to 15,000 clones, more than 75% of them seen just once. Study observations and caveats: Only a couple of HPV16-positive patients supplied the functional HPV-specificity definition.

There are 17 residues in the CDR3. The V and J ends lost 4 bases and 0 bases respectively, with 16 bases between them. Germline CDR1 reads SGHNT; CDR2 reads YENEEA. The sample consisted of blood, taken from a patient who underwent chemoradiotherapy. V gene TRBV11-3 combines with J gene TRBJ2-1, with D uncertain. This sequence was found in a human donor with HPV-associated anogenital cancer. For the CDR3, the DNA is TGTGCCAGCAGCTACCGGACGGGTTCGAGCTCCTACAATGAGCAGTTCTTC. Protein: CASSYRTGSSSYNEQFF.